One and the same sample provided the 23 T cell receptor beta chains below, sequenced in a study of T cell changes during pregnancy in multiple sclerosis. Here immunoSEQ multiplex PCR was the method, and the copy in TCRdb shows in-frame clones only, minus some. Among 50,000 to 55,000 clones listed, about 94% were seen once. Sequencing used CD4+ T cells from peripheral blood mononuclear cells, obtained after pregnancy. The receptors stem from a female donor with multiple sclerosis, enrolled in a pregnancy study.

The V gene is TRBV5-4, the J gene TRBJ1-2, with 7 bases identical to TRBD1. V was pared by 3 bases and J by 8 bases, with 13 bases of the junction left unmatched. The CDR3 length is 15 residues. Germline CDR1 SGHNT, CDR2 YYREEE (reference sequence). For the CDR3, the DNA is TGTGCCAGCAGCTCACTGAGAGGGGGCTTATGGGGCTACACCTTC. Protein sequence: CASSSLRGGLWGYTF.

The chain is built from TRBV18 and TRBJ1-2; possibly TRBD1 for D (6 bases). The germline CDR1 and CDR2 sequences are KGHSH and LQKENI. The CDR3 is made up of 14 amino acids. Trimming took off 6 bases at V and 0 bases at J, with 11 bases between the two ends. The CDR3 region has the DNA TGTGCCAGCTCCCGGGACAACTCTAACTATGGCTACACCTTC. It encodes CASSRDNSNYGYTF. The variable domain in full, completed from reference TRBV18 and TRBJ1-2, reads NAGVMQNPRHLVRRRGQEARLRCSPMKGHSHVYWYRQLPEEGLKFMVYLQKENIIDESGMPKERFSAEFPKEGPSILRIQQVVRGDSAAYFCASSRDNSNYGYTFGSGTRLTVV.

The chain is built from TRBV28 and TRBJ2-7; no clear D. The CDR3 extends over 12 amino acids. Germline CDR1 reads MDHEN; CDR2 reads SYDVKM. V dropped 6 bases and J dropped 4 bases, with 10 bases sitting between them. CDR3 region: CASRAPPYEQYF. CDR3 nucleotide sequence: TGTGCCAGCAGGGCCCCCCCGTACGAGCAGTACTTC.

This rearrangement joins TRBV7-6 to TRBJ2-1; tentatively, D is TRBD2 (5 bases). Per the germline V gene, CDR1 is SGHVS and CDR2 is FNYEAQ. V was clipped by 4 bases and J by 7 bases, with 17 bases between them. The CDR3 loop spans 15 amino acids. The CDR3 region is CASSSNPSSGNEQFF. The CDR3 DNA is TGTGCCAGCAGCTCCAACCCTAGCTCCGGGAATGAGCAGTTCTTC.

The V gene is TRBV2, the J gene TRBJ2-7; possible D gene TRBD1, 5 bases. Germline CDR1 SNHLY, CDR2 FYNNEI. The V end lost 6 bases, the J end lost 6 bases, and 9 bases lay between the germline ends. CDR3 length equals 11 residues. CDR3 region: CASSRVSEQYF. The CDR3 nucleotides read TGTGCCAGCAGCAGGGTATCCGAGCAGTACTTC.

The DNA of the CDR3 is TGTGCCAGCAGTTCGATCAGCCCCGGGACAGGGTATGGCTACACCTTC. Protein: CASSSISPGTGYGYTF. V is TRBV28 and J is TRBJ1-2; 9 bases map to TRBD1. The germline V gene has CDR1 MDHEN and CDR2 SYDVKM. The CDR3 sequence is 16 residues long. Losses at the gene ends were 4 bases for V and 5 bases for J; bases not matched to a gene: 11.

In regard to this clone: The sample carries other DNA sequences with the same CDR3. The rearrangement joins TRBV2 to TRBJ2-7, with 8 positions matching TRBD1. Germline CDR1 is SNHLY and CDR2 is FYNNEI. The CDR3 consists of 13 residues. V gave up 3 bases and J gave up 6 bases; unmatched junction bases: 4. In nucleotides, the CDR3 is TGTGCCAGCAGTGAGCGACAGGGGCTCGAGCAGTACTTC. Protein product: CASSERQGLEQYF.

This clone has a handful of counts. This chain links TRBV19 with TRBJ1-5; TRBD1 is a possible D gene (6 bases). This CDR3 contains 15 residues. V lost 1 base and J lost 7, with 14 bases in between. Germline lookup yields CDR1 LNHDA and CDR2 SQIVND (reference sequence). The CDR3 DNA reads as TGTGCCAGTAGTATAGGCGCGGGAGGGGGGCAGCCCCAGCATTTT. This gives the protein CASSIGAGGGQPQHF. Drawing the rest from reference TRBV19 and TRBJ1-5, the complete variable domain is DGGITQSPKYLFRKEGQNVTLSCEQNLNHDAMYWYRQDPGQGLRLIYYSQIVNDFQKGDIAEGYSVSREKKESFPLTVTSAQKNPTAFYLCASSIGAGGGQPQHFGDGTRLSIL.

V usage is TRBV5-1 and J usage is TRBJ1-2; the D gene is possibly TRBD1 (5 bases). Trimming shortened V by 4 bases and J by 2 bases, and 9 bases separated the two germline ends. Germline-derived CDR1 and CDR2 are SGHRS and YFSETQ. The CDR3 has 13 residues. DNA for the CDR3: TGCGCCAGCAGCCCCCAGGGAAACTATGGCTACACCTTC. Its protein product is CASSPQGNYGYTF.

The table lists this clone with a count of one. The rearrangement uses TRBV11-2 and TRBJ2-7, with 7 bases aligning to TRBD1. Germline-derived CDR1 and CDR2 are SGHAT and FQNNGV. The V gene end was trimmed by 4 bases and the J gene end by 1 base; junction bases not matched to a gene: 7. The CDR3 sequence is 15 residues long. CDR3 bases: TGTGCCAGCAGCTCCCTGACAGGGTTTTCCTACGAGCAGTACTTC. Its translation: CASSSLTGFSYEQYF. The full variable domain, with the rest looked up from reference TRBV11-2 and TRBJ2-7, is EAGVAQSPRYKIIEKRQSVAFWCNPISGHATLYWYQQILGQGPKLLIQFQNNGVVDDSQLPKDRFSAERLKGVDSTLKIQPAKLEDSAVYLCASSSLTGFSYEQYFGPGTRLTVT.

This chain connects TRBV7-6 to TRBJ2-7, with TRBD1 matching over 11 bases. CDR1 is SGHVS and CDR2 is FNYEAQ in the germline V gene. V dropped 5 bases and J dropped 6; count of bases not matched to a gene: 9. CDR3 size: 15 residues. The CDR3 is CASSVGTGGIGEQYF. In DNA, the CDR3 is TGTGCCAGCAGCGTGGGGACAGGGGGTATTGGCGAGCAGTACTTC. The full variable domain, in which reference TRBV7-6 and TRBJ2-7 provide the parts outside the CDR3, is GAGVSQSPRYKVTKRGQDVALRCDPISGHVSLYWYRQALGQGPEFLTYFNYEAQQDKSGLPNDRFSAERPEGSISTLTIQRTEQRDSAMYRCASSVGTGGIGEQYFGPGTRLTVT.

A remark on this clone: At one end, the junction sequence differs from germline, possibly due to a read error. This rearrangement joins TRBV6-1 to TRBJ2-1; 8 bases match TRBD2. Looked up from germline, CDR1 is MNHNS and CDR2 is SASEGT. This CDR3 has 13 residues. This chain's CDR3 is CASSEEPGGPSIF. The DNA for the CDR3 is TGTGCCAGCAGTGAAGAACCGGGAGGGCCCTCGATCTTC.

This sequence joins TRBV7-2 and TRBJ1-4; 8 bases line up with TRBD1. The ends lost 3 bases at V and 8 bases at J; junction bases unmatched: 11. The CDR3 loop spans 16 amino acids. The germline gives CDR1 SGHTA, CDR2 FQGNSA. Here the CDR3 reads CASSFLPDRAGEKLFF. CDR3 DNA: TGTGCCAGCAGCTTCCTTCCGGACAGGGCTGGAGAAAAACTGTTTTTT.

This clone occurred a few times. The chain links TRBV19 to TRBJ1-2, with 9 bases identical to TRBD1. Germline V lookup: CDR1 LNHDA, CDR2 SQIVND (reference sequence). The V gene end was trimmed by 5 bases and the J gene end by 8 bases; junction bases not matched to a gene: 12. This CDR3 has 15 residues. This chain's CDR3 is CASSLYRDRARGYTF. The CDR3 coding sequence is TGTGCCAGTAGTCTATACCGGGACAGGGCAAGAGGCTACACCTTC.

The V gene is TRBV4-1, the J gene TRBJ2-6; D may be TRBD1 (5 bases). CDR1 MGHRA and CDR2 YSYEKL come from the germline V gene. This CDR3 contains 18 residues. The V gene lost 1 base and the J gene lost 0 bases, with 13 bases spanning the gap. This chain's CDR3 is CASSQVTASSSGANVLTF. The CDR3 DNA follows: TGCGCCAGCAGCCAAGTGACAGCTTCCAGCTCTGGGGCCAACGTCCTGACTTTC.

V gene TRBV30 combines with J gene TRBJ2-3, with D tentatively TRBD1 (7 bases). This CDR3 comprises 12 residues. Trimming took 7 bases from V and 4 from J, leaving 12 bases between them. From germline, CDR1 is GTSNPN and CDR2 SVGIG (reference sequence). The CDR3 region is CASTRGADTQYF. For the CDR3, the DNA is TGTGCCTCGACCAGGGGGGCAGATACGCAGTATTTT.

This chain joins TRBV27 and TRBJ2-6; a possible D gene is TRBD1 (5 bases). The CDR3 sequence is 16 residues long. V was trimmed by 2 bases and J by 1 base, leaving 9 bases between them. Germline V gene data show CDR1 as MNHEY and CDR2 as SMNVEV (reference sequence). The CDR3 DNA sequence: TGTGCCAGCAGTTTAAGGTCAGGGTCTGGGGCCAACGTCCTGACTTTC. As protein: CASSLRSGSGANVLTF.

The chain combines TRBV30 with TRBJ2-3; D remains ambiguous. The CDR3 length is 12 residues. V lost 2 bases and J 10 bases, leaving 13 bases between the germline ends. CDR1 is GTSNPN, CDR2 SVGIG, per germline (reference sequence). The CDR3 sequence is CAWSQRQTPQYF. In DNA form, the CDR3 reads TGTGCCTGGAGTCAAAGACAAACCCCGCAGTATTTT.

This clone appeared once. The CDR3 sequence is CASSSNRGNEKLFF. In DNA, the CDR3 is TGTGCCAGCAGCTCTAACAGGGGTAATGAAAAACTGTTTTTT. The rearrangement uses TRBV7-2 and TRBJ1-4, with 7 bases identical to TRBD1. Losses at the gene ends were 4 bases for V and 4 bases for J; bases not matched to a gene: 3. The CDR3 contains 14 residues. Per the germline V gene, CDR1 is SGHTA and CDR2 is FQGNSA.

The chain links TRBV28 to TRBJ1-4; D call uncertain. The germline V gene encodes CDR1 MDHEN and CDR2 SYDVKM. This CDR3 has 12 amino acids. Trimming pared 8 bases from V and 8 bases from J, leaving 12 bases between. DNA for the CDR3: TGTGCCAGCTACGGGTGGCGCGAAAAACTGTTTTTT. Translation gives CASYGWREKLFF.

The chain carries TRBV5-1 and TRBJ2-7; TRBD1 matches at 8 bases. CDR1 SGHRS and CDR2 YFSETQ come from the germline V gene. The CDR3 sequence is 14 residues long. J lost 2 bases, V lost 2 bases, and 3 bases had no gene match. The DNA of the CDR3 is TGCGCCAGCAGCTTAGGACAGGGTCCCTACGAGCAGTACTTC. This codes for CASSLGQGPYEQYF.

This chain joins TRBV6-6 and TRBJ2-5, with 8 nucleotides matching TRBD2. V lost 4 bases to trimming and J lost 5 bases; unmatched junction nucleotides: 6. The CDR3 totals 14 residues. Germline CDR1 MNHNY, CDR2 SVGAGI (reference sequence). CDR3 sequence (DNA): TGTGCCAGCAGTTCCCCGGGGGGGACGGAGACCCAGTACTTC. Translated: CASSSPGGTETQYF.

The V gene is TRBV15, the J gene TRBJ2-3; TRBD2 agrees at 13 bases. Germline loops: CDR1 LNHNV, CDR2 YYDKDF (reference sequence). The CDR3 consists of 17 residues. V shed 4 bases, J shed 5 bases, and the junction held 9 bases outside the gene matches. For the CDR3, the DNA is TGTGCCACCAGCAAAGGACTAGCGGGAGTTAGTGGAGATACGCAGTATTTT. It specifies CATSKGLAGVSGDTQYF.